Given below is one TCR beta chain in context. The data were obtained in a study of T cell changes during pregnancy in multiple sclerosis. Trimming left V 1 base short and J 0 bases short, with 9 bases between. The CDR3 contains 16 residues. CDR1 and CDR2 (germline): SNHLY, FYNNEI. TCRdb keeps only in-frame clones here, not all; method: immunoSEQ multiplex PCR. The table has about 65,000 clones, approximately 92% seen once. The receptor was isolated from a female donor in good health, enrolled as a control in a pregnancy study. The V call is TRBV2, the J call TRBJ2-2, with unresolved D. Material: CD8+ T cells from peripheral blood mononuclear cells, obtained in the third trimester of pregnancy. CDR3 nucleotides: TGTGCCAGCAGTGAAGTTGGCCCGTCGAACACCGGGGAGCTGTTTTTT. It encodes CASSEVGPSNTGELFF.